These 8 T cell receptor beta chains came from one sample sequenced in a study of blood T cell repertoires in COVID-19. The protocol was immunoSEQ multiplex PCR, while the TCRdb copy is restricted to in-frame clones and leaves out a portion. Among 29,000 or so clones listed, around 84% were seen once. Sequenced sample: peripheral blood. The receptors originated from a human donor in a cohort sampled during active COVID-19. The donor label of this sample is uncertain.

In this sample, this clone turned up once. This rearrangement joins TRBV15 to TRBJ2-7; 10 nucleotides align to TRBD2. The germline V gene encodes CDR1 LNHNV and CDR2 YYDKDF (reference sequence). V lost 4 bases, J lost 4 bases, and 13 bases stayed unmatched. This CDR3 is built from 17 residues. This CDR3 reads CATSKTSGKGRGYEQYF. CDR3 nucleotide sequence: TGTGCCACCAGCAAAACTAGCGGGAAAGGCCGGGGGTACGAGCAGTACTTC.

The chain joins TRBV2 to TRBJ1-3, with D possibly matching TRBD1 (5 bases). With 4 bases removed from V and 10 bases from J, the gap between germline ends came to 11 bases. Germline loops: CDR1 SNHLY, CDR2 FYNNEI. The CDR3 is 12 amino acids. Here the CDR3 reads CASSVQGSTIYF. The CDR3 DNA reads as TGTGCCAGCAGTGTCCAGGGCTCGACCATATATTTT.

On this clone: Other nucleotide sequences from this sample produce the same CDR3. This chain uses TRBV18 with TRBJ2-5, with 7 nucleotides matching TRBD2. V gave up 3 bases and J gave up 5 bases; unmatched junction bases: 0. CDR1 and CDR2 (germline): KGHSH, LQKENI. The CDR3 has 12 amino acids. CDR3 in DNA: TGTGCCAGCTCACCGGGGGGGGAGACCCAGTACTTC. Protein sequence: CASSPGGETQYF.

The chain employs TRBV5-1 and TRBJ2-2, with D perhaps TRBD1 (5 bases). CDR3 length: 13 amino acids. Germline CDR1 reads SGHRS; CDR2 reads YFSETQ. V was clipped by 2 bases and J by 3 bases, with 5 bases between them. CDR3 residues: CASSLGDTGELFF. In DNA, the CDR3 is TGCGCCAGCAGCTTAGGGGACACCGGGGAGCTGTTTTTT.

This clone was seen once. The chain combines TRBV11-3 with TRBJ2-1; D remains unclear. Trimming took 5 bases from V and 1 from J, leaving 12 bases between them. The length of the CDR3 is 15 residues. In germline, CDR1 is SGHNT, CDR2 YENEEA. DNA of the CDR3: TGTGCCAGCAGCCCTAACGTTTTTTCCTACAATGAGCAGTTCTTC. This encodes CASSPNVFSYNEQFF.

This clone was seen only a few times. The chain uses TRBV9 and TRBJ2-2; tentatively, D is TRBD2 (5 bases). The CDR3 is made up of 14 amino acids. Germline CDR1 is SGDLS and CDR2 is YYNGEE. V shed 0 bases and J shed 5 bases, with 8 bases lying between them. CDR3 coding DNA: TGTGCCAGCAGCGTAGAGGGCGGGACCGGGGAGCTGTTTTTT. This codes for CASSVEGGTGELFF.

The chain uses TRBV3-1 (or the pseudogene TRBV3-2) and TRBJ2-1; 9 bases align to TRBD2. Germline assignment: CDR1 LGHDT and CDR2 YNNKEL (reference sequence). The trim removed 3 bases at V and 8 bases at J, leaving 11 bases unmatched. The CDR3 consists of 16 residues. The CDR3 nucleotides are TGTGCCAGCAGCCAGGGGATAGCGGGAGATTTGGATGAGCAGTTCTTC. It encodes CASSQGIAGDLDEQFF.

This chain connects TRBV7-9 to TRBJ2-7, with 7 bases that match TRBD2. This CDR3 has 13 amino acids. CDR1 and CDR2 from the germline V gene are SEHNR and FQNEAQ (reference sequence). After removal of 5 bases from V and 6 bases from J, the junction contained 7 bases not matched to a gene. CDR3 amino acids: CASSASGTREQYF. CDR3 DNA sequence: TGTGCCAGCAGCGCCAGCGGGACCCGCGAGCAGTACTTC.